This T cell receptor beta chain was captured by sequencing in a study of T cell repertoires in ileal Crohn's disease. Study outcomes and limitations: The median delay to postoperative endoscopy was about 6.9 months.

The V and J ends lost 3 bases and 0 bases respectively, with 9 bases between them. This CDR3 has 14 residues. Per germline, CDR1 LNHDA and CDR2 SQIVND (reference sequence). The method was immunoSEQ multiplex PCR; TCRdb's version includes in-frame clones alone and lacks a portion of them. The sample shows tens of thousands of clones, 85% to 90% of them seen only once. Time point denoted: neoterminal ileum biopsy at postoperative endoscopy, about 6 months after surgery. A few counts support this clone. Its specificity is not known. The TCR originated in an adult with Crohn's disease. The sequenced sample consisted of ileal tissue. The genes are TRBV19 and TRBJ2-7; tentatively, D is TRBD2 (6 bases). CDR3 coding DNA: TGTGCCAGTAGTATCGGGGGAATCTCCTACGAGCAGTACTTC. Protein product: CASSIGGISYEQYF.